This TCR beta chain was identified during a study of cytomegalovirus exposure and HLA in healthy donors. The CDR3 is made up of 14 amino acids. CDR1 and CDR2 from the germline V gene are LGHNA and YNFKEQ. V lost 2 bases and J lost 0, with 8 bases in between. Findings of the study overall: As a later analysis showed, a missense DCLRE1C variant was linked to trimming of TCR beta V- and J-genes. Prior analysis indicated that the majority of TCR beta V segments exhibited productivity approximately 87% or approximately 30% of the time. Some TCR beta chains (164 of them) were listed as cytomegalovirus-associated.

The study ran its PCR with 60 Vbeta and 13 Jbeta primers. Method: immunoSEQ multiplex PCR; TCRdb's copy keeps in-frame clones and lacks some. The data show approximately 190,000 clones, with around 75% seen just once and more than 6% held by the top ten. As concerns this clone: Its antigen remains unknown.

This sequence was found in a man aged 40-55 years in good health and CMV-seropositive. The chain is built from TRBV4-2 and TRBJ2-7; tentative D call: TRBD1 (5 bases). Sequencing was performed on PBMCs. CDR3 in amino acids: CASSQQGSSYEQYF. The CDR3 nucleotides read TGTGCCAGCAGCCAACAGGGTAGCTCCTACGAGCAGTACTTC.